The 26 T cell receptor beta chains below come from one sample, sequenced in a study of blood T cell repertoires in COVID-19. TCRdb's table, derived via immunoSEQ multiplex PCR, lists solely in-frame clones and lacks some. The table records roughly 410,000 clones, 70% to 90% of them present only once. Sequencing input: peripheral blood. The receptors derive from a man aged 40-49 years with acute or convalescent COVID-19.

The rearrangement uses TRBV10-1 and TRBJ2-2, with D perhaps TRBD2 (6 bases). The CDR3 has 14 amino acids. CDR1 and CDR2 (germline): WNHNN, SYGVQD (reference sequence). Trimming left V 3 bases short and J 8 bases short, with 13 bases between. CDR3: CASSEGGALGELFF. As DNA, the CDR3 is TGCGCCAGCAGTGAAGGCGGGGCCCTGGGGGAGCTGTTTTTT.

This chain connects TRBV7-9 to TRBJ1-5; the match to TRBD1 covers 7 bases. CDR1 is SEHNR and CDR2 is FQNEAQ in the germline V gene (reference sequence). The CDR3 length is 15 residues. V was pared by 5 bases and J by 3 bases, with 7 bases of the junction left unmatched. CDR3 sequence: CASSPPGQINQPQHF. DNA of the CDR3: TGTGCCAGCAGCCCCCCGGGACAGATCAATCAGCCCCAGCATTTT.

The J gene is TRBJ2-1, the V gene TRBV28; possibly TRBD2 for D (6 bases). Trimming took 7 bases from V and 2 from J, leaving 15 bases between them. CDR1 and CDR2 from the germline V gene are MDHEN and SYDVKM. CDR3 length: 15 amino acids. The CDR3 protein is CASKNLARTYNEQFF. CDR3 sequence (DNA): TGTGCCAGCAAAAATCTAGCGAGAACCTACAATGAGCAGTTCTTC. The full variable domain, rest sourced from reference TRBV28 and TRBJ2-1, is DVKVTQSSRYLVKRTGEKVFLECVQDMDHENMFWYRQDPGLGLRLIYFSYDVKMKEKGDIPEGYSVSREKKERFSLILESASTNQTSMYLCASKNLARTYNEQFFGPGTRLTVL.

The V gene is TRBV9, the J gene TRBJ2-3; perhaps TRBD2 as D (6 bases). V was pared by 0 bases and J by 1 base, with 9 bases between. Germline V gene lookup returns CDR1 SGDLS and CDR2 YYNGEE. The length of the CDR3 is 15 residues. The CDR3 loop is CASSVDPGGTDTQYF. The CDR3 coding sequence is TGTGCCAGCAGCGTAGACCCGGGGGGCACAGATACGCAGTATTTT.

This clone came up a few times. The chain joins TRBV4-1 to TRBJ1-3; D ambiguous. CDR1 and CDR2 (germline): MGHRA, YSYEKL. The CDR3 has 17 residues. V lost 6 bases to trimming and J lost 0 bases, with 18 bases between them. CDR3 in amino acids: CASSYNPGGSSGNTIYF. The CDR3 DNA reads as TGCGCCAGCAGTTACAATCCTGGCGGTAGCTCTGGAAACACCATATATTTT.

This CDR3 is CATSDLGQGSGYTF. The CDR3 DNA is TGTGCCACCAGTGATTTGGGACAGGGAAGTGGCTACACCTTC. V gene TRBV24-1 combines with J gene TRBJ1-2; TRBD1 aligns across 8 bases. The CDR3 spans 14 residues. CDR1 KGHDR and CDR2 SFDVKD come from the germline V gene. V gave up 0 bases and J gave up 7 bases; unmatched junction bases: 3.

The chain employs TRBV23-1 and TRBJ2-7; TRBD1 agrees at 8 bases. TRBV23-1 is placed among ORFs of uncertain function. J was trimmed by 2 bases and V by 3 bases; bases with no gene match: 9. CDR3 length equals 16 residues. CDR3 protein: CASSHPAGTGAYEQYF. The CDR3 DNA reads TGCGCCAGCAGTCATCCCGCCGGGACAGGAGCCTACGAGCAGTACTTC.

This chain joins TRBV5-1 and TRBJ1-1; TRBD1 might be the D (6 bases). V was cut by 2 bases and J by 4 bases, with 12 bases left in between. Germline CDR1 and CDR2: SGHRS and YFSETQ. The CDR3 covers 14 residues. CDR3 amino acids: CASSLATGSTEAFF. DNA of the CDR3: TGCGCCAGCAGCTTAGCCACAGGGAGCACTGAAGCTTTCTTT. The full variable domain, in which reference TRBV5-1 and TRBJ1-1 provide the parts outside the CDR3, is KAGVTQTPRYLIKTRGQQVTLSCSPISGHRSVSWYQQTPGQGLQFLFEYFSETQRNKGNFPGRFSGRQFSNSRSEMNVSTLELGDSALYLCASSLATGSTEAFFGQGTRLTVV.

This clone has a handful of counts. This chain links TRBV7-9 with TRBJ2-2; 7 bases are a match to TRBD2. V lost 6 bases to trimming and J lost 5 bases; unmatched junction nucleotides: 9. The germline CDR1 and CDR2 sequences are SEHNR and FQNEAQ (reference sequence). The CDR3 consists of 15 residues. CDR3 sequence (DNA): TGTGCCAGCAGGCCTTCCGGGGGGTATACCGGGGAGCTGTTTTTT. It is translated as CASRPSGGYTGELFF.

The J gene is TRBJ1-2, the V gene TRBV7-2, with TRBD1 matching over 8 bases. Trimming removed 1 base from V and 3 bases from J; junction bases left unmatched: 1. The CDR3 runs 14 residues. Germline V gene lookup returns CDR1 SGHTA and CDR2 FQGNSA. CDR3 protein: CASSLDRGDYGYTF. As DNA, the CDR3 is TGTGCCAGCAGCTTAGACAGGGGGGACTATGGCTACACCTTC.

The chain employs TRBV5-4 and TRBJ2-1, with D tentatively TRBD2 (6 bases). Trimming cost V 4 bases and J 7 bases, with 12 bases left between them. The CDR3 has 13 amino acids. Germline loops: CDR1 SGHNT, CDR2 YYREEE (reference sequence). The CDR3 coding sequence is TGTGCCAGCAGCGGGACTCCTTGGAATGAGCAGTTCTTC. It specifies CASSGTPWNEQFF.

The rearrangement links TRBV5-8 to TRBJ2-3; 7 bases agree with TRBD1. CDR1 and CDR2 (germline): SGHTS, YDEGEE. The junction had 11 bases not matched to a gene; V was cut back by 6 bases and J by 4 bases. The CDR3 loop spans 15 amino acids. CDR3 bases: TGTGCCAGCACCCCCGGGTGGCAGGGGGCAGATACGCAGTATTTT. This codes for CASTPGWQGADTQYF.

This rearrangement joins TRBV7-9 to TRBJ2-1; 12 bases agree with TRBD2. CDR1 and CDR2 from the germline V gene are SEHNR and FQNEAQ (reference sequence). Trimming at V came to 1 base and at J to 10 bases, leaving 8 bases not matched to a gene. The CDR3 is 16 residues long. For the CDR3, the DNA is TGTGCCAGCAGCTTAGTCGGTCGGACTAGCGGGAACGAGCAGTTCTTC. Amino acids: CASSLVGRTSGNEQFF.

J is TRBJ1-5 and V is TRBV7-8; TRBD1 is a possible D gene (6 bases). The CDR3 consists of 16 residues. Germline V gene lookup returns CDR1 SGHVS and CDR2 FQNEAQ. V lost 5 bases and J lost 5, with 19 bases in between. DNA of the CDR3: TGTGCCAGCAGCGGAGAGGTAGTGGGGGGGCATCAGCCCCAGCATTTT. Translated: CASSGEVVGGHQPQHF.

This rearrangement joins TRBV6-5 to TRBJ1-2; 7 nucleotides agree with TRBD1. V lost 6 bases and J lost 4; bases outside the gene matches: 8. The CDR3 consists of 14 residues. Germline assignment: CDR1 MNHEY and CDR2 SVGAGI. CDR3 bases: TGTGCCAGCAGATTGAAACGGGACAGCTATGGCTACACCTTC. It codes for CASRLKRDSYGYTF.

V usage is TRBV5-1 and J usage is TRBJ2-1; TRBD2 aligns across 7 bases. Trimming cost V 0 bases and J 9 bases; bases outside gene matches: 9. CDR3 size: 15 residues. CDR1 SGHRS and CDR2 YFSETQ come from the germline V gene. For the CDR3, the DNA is TGCGCCAGCAGCTTGGCTTCAGCGGGGCGCGGTGAGCAGTTCTTC. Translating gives CASSLASAGRGEQFF.

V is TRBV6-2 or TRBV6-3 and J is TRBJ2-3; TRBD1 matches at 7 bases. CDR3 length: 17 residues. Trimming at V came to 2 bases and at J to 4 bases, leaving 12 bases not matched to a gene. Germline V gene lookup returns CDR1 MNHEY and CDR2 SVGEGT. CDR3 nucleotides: TGTGCCAGCAGTTACGACCTCGACAGGGACGTTTCAGATACGCAGTATTTT. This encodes CASSYDLDRDVSDTQYF.

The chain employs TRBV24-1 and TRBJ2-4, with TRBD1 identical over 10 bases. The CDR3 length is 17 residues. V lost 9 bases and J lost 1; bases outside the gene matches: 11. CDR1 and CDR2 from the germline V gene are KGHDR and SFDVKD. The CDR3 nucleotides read TGTGCCACCCTTGACAGGGGGCGCCTGGGGGCCAAAAACATTCAGTACTTC. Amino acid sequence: CATLDRGRLGAKNIQYF.

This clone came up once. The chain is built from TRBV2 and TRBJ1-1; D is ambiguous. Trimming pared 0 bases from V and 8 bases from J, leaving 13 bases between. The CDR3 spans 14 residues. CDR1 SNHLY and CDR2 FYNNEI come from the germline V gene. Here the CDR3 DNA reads TGTGCCAGCAGTGAAGCTTTCACAGAATCAGAAGCTTTCTTT. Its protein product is CASSEAFTESEAFF.

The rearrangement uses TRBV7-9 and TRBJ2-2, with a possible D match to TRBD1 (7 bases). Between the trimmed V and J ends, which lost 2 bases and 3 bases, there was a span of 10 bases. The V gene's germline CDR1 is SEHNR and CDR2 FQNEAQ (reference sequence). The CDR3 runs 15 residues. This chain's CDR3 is CASSLRRGHTGELFF. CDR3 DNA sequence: TGTGCCAGCAGCTTAAGGAGGGGGCACACCGGGGAGCTGTTTTTT.

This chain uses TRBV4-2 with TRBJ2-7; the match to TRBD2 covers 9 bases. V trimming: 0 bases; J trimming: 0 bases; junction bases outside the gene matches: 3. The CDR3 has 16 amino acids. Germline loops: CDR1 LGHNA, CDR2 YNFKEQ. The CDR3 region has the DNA TGTGCCAGCAGCCAAGACGAGCGGGAGGTCTCCTACGAGCAGTACTTC. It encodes CASSQDEREVSYEQYF.

The CDR3 sequence: CASSDQKSGQYFYEQYF. For the CDR3, the DNA is TGTGCCAGCAGTGACCAAAAATCGGGACAGTACTTTTACGAGCAGTACTTC. V usage is TRBV6-4 and J usage is TRBJ2-7; TRBD1 matches at 7 bases. CDR1 is MRHNA, CDR2 SNTAGT, per germline. This CDR3 is built from 17 residues. Trimming removed 2 bases from V and 4 bases from J; junction bases left unmatched: 14.

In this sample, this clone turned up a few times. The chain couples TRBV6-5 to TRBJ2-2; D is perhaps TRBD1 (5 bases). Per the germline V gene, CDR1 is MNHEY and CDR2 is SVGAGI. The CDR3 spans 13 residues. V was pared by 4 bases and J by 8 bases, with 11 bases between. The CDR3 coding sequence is TGTGCCAGCAGTTCGACAGTCACGGGGGAGCTGTTTTTT. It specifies CASSSTVTGELFF.

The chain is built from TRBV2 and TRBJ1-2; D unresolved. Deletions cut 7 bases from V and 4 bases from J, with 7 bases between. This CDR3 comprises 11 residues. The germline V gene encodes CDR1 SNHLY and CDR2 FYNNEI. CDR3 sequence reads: CASTVLYGYTF. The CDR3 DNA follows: TGTGCCAGCACAGTTCTCTATGGCTACACCTTC.

In DNA, the CDR3 is TGTGCCAGCAGCTTGTGGGCGAGGGAAGAGACCCAGTACTTC. Encoded protein: CASSLWAREETQYF. This sequence joins TRBV5-5 and TRBJ2-5, with D possibly matching TRBD2 (5 bases). The ends were cut back, 1 base at V and 3 bases at J, with 10 bases in the middle. CDR1 is SGHKS, CDR2 YYEKEE, per germline (reference sequence). This CDR3 contains 14 residues. Complete variable domain (other parts from reference TRBV5-5 and TRBJ2-5): DAGVTQSPTHLIKTRGQQVTLRCSPISGHKSVSWYQQVLGQGPQFIFQYYEKEERGRGNFPDRFSARQFPNYSSELNVNALLLGDSALYLCASSLWAREETQYFGPGTRLLVL.

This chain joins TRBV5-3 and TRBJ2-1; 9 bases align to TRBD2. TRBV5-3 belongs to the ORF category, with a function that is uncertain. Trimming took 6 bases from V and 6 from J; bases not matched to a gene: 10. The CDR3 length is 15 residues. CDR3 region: CARNRVAGVSNEQFF. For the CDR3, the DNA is TGTGCCAGAAACCGAGTAGCGGGAGTGTCCAATGAGCAGTTCTTC.